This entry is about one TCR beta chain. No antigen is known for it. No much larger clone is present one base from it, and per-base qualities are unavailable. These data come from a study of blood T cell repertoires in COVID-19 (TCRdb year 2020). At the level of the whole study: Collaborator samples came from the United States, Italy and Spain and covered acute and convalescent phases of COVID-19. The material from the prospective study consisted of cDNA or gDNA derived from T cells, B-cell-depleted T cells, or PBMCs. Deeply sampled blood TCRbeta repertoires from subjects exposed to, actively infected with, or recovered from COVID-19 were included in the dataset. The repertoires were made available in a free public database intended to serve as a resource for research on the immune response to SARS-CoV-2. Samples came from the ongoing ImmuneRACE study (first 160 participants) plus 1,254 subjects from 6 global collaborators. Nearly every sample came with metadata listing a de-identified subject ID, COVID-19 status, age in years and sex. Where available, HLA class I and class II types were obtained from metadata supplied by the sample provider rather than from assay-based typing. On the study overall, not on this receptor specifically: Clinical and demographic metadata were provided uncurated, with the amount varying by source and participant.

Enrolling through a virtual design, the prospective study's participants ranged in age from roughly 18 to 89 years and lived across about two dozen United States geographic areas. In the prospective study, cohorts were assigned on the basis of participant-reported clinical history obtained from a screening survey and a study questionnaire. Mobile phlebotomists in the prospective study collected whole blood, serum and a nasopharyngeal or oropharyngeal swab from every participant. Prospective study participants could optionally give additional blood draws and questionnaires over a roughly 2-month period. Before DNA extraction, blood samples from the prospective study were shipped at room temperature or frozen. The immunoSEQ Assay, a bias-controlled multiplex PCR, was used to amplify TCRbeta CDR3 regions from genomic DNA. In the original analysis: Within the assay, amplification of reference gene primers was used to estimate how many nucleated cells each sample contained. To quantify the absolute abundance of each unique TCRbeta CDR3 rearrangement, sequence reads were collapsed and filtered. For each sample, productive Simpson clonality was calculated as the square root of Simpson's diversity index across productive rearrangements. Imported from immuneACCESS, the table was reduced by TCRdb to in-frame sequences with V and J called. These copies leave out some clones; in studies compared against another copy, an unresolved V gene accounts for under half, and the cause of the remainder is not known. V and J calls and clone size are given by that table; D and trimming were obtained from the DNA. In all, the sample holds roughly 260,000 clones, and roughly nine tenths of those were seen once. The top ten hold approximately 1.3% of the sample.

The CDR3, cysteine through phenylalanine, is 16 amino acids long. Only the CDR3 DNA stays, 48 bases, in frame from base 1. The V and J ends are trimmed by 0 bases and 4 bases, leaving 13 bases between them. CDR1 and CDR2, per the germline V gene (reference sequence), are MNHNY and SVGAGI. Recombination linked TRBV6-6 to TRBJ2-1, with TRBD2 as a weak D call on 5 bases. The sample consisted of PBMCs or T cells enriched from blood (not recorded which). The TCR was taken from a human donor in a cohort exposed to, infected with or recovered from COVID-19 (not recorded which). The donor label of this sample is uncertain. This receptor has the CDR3 CASSYSNRGPYNEQFF. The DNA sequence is TGTGCCAGCAGTTACTCGAACCGCGGGCCTTACAATGAGCAGTTCTTC.